This is a list of T cell receptor beta chains from one sample in a study of blood T cell repertoires in COVID-19. The table came from immunoSEQ multiplex PCR; TCRdb's copy has only in-frame clones and leaves some out. Here the sample spans about 85,000 clones, 85% to 90% being singletons. The specimen was peripheral blood. These receptors were obtained from a woman over 75 with acute or convalescent COVID-19. CDR3s include the opening cysteine and the closing phenylalanine or tryptophan.

V gene | CDR3 protein
TRBV3-1/TRBV3-2 | CASSQDVAGYEQYF
TRBV9 | CASSVGLQGTDTEAFF
TRBV6-2/TRBV6-3 | CASSYSAGFLEAFF
TRBV7-9 | CASSLPRQPEMQPQHF
TRBV30 | CAWSVGTAGNTIYF
TRBV6-6 | CASRPTSGEQETQYF
TRBV5-4 | CASSAGLAGGSGELFF
TRBV5-1 | CASSLKRETYNEQFF
TRBV5-1 | CASSLGQTIDNEKLFF
TRBV15 | CATSGDRGWSNEQYF
TRBV5-1 | CASSLQDSYEQYF
TRBV18 | CASSSDRGGTEAFF
TRBV10-3 | CAIMASYEQYF
TRBV9 | CASSTGSRDRYNEQFF
TRBV7-9 | CASSPQEGRQPQHF
TRBV25-1 | CASSDSSRSGNTIYF
TRBV6-5 | CASSLGGSGRNTEAFF
TRBV11-3 | CASSLGEGATGELFF
TRBV6-5 | CASRVGQGNTEAFF
TRBV10-2 | CASSVGQVDYEQYF
TRBV11-3 | CASSLGGVGPDTQYF
TRBV20-1 | CSPTRRSEQFF
TRBV4-1 | CASSQVDRDNQPQHF
TRBV5-1 | CASSLASGSYNEQFF
TRBV5-1 | CASSLGDIDQPQHF
TRBV5-1 | CASRLADDRDTQYF
TRBV10-3 | CAISGGQGAQETQYF
TRBV7-2 | CASSFLLGGGGSPYEQYF
TRBV6-5 | CASSYSRGRAVGYTF
TRBV19 | CASSQEGGNQPQHF
TRBV6-1 | CASSDTTYGYTF
TRBV5-1 | CASSLGDRAAEKLFF
TRBV27 | CASSPAGGPGNEQFF
TRBV11-3 | CASSLMGGQSSYNEQFF
TRBV5-4 | CAAQEGGTGSIGYTF
TRBV25-1 | CASSLKAVSTIYF
TRBV4-2 | CASSRAVVARGRPGNTIYF
TRBV6-1 | CASSSGTSGYNEQFF
TRBV5-4 | CASSSGLAGRGEQYF
TRBV6-6 | CASRGRVGTDTQYF
TRBV12-3/TRBV12-4 | CASSGTGYYEQYF
TRBV24-1 | CATRDTTGSNEQFF
TRBV24-1 | CATSATSGGQETQYF
TRBV21-1 | CASSCRDRASHEQYF
TRBV7-2 | CASSPGTSGAYNEQFF
TRBV19 | CASSIGLAGWINSSYEQYF
TRBV19 | CASSIAAGYGYTF
TRBV5-1 | CASSSGEGRVNEQYF
TRBV19 | CASSVNRASGNTIYF
TRBV15 | CATSSRLAGGPSDTQYF
TRBV12-3/TRBV12-4 | CASSNTRGTQYF
TRBV9 | CASSGGTSGSFTDTQYF
TRBV5-1 | CASSLAGVEYGYTF